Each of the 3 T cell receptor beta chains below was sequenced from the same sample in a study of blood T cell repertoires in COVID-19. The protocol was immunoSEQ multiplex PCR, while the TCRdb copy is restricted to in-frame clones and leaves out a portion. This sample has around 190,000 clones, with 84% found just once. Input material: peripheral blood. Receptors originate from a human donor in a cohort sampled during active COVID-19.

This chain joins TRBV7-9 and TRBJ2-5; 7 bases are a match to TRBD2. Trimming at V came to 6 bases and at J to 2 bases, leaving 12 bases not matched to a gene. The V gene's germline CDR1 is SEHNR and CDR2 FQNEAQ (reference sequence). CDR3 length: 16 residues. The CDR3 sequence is CASSPFGGGSQETQYF. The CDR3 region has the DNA TGTGCCAGCAGTCCCTTTGGGGGAGGGTCTCAAGAGACCCAGTACTTC.

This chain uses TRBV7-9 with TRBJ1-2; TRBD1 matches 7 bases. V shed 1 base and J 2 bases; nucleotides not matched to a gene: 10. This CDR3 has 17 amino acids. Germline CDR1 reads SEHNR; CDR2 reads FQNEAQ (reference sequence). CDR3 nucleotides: TGTGCCAGCAGCTTAGGGAACAGGGGACACTACAACTATGGCTACACCTTC. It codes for CASSLGNRGHYNYGYTF.

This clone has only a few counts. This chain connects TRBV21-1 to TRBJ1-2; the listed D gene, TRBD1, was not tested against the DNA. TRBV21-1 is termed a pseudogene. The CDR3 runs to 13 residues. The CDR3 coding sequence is TGTGCCAGCGGTATAGGGACAGCCTATGGCTACACCTTC. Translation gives CASGIGTAYGYTF.